Below are 8 T cell receptor beta chains sequenced from a single sample in a study of control samples from healthy donors and cancer patients. Some clones are missing from TCRdb's copy, which holds only in-frame ones; the method was immunoSEQ multiplex PCR. The sample contains under 100,000 clones, roughly 90% of which appear only once. What was sequenced was blood. The source of these receptors is a woman between 70 and 85 years old in good health.

The chain combines TRBV5-5 with TRBJ2-7, with 7 bases fitting TRBD1. CDR3 length: 14 amino acids. Germline loops: CDR1 SGHKS, CDR2 YYEKEE (reference sequence). V lost 0 bases to trimming and J lost 3 bases; unmatched junction nucleotides: 3. The CDR3 bases are TGTGCCAGCAGCTTGGTGGGGACAGACTACGAGCAGTACTTC. Its protein product is CASSLVGTDYEQYF.

The chain employs TRBV25-1 and TRBJ2-2, with 8 bases lining up with TRBD1. Germline V gives CDR1 MGHDK, CDR2 SYGVNS. After removal of 2 bases from V and 5 bases from J, the junction contained 4 bases not matched to a gene. The CDR3 runs to 15 residues. The CDR3 nucleotides read TGTGCCAGCAGTGAAGCCAGGGGGCGAACCGGGGAGCTGTTTTTT. It yields the protein CASSEARGRTGELFF.

The rearrangement joins TRBV9 to TRBJ1-1, with D hard to call. The CDR3 contains 15 residues. Germline V gives CDR1 SGDLS, CDR2 YYNGEE. V was shortened by 3 bases and J by 0 bases, with 12 bases between the two germline ends. The CDR3 region has the DNA TGTGCCAGCAGCGACCGAGCTGATATGAACACTGAAGCTTTCTTT. Translated: CASSDRADMNTEAFF.

The V call is TRBV7-3, the J call TRBJ1-1; D remains ambiguous. V dropped 5 bases and J dropped 5 bases, with 12 bases sitting between them. Germline CDR1 reads SGHTA; CDR2 reads FQGTGA. The CDR3 spans 13 residues. DNA for the CDR3: TGTGCCAGCAGCACCAAGGAGGGAACTGAAGCTTTCTTT. Translated, it gives CASSTKEGTEAFF.

This clone occurred once. The V and J genes are TRBV25-1 and TRBJ1-2; no definite D call. The V end was cut by 6 bases, the J end by 8 bases, with 10 bases between. The CDR3 spans 11 residues. The germline V gene has CDR1 MGHDK and CDR2 SYGVNS. Here the CDR3 reads CASSEGGGYTF. DNA for the CDR3: TGTGCCAGCAGCGAAGGCGGGGGCTACACCTTC.

This chain joins TRBV3-1 (or the pseudogene TRBV3-2) and TRBJ1-1; D gene unclear. CDR1 and CDR2 from the germline V gene are LGHDT and YNNKEL (reference sequence). The V end lost 2 bases, the J end lost 4 bases, and 8 bases lay between the germline ends. The CDR3 has 13 residues. The CDR3 DNA is TGTGCCAGCAGCCAACGAGAAGGCACTGAAGCTTTCTTT. Translation gives CASSQREGTEAFF.

This chain links TRBV9 with TRBJ1-4; D is unresolved. The CDR3 has 14 residues. Germline CDR1 SGDLS, CDR2 YYNGEE. Trimming took 0 bases from V and 3 from J, leaving 6 bases between them. The CDR3 is CASSVGGSNEKLFF. In DNA, the CDR3 is TGTGCCAGCAGCGTAGGAGGGTCTAATGAAAAACTGTTTTTT.

Comments on this clone: This sample also contains other DNA sequences that code for the same CDR3. V and J are TRBV18 and TRBJ1-1, with a weak D call TRBD1 (5 bases). CDR1 is KGHSH, CDR2 LQKENI, per germline. The V gene lost 0 bases and the J gene lost 6 bases, with 8 bases spanning the gap. CDR3 length: 13 amino acids. For the CDR3, the DNA is TGTGCCAGCTCACCACCGGGGCGCGCTGAAGCTTTCTTT. Amino acids: CASSPPGRAEAFF.